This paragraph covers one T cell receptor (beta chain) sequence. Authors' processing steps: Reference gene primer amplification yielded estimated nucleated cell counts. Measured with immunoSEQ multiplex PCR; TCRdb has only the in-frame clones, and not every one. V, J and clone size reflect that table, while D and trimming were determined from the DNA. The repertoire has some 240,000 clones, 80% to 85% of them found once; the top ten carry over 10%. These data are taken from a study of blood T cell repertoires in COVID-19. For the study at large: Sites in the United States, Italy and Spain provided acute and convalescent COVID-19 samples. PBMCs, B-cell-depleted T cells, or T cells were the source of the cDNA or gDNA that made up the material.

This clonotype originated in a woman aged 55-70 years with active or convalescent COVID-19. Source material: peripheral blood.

The CDR3 region is CASSQDFPTKAPLHF. CDR3 coding DNA: TGTGCCAGCAGCCAAGATTTCCCGACTAAAGCACCCCTCCACTTT. The V gene is TRBV14, the J gene TRBJ1-6; unclear D gene. The CDR3 runs to 15 residues. Germline CDR1 reads SGHDN; CDR2 reads FVKESK. The V and J ends lost 0 bases and 11 bases respectively, with 14 bases between them.